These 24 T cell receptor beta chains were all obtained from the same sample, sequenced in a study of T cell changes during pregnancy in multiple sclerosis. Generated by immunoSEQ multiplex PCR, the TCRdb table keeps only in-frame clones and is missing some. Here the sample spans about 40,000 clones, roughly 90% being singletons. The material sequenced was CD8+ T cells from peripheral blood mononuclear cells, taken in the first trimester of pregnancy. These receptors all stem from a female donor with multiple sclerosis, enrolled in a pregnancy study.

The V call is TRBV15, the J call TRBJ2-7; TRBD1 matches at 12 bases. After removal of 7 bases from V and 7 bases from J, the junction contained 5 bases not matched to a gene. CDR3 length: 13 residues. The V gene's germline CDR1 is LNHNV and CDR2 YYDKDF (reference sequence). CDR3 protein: CATTGTGGGEQYF. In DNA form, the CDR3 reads TGTGCCACCACTGGGACAGGGGGCGGTGAGCAGTACTTC.

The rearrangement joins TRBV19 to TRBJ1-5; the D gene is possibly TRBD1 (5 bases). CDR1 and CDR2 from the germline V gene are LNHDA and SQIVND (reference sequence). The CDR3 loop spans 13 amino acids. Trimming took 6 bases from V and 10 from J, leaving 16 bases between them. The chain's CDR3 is CASSDGAVTPQHF. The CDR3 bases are TGTGCCAGTAGCGATGGGGCTGTCACCCCCCAGCATTTT.

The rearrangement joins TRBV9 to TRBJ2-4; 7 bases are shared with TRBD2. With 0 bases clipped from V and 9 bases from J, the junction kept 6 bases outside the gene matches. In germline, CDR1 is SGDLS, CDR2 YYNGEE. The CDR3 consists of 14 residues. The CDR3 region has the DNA TGTGCCAGCAGCGTAGGGAGTGGGGAGGGCATTCAGTACTTC. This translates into CASSVGSGEGIQYF.

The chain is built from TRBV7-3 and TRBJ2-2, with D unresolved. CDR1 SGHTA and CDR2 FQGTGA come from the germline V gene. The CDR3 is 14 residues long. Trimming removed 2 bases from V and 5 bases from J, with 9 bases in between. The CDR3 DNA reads TGTGCCAGCAGCTTAGGCTGGTCGACCGGGGAGCTGTTTTTT. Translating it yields CASSLGWSTGELFF.

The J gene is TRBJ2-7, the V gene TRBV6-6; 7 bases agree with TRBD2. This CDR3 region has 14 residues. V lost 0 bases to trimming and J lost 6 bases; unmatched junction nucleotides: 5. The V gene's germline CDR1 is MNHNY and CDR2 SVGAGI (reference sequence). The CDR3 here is CASSYSGGLGEQYF. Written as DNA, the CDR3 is TGTGCCAGCAGTTACTCGGGAGGGTTGGGCGAGCAGTACTTC.

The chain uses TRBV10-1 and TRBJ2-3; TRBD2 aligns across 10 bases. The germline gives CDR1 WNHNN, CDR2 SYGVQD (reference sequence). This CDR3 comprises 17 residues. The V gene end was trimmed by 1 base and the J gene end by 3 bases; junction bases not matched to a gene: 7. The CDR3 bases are TGCGCCAGCAGTGAGTTTTTAGCGGGGGGTCCGACAGATACGCAGTATTTT. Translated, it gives CASSEFLAGGPTDTQYF.

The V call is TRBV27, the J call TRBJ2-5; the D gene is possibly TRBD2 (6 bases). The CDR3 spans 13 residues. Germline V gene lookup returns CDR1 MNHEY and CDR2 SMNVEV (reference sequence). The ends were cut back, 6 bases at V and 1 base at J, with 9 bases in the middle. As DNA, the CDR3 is TGTGCCAGCAGGGGGGGAAGCCAAGAGACCCAGTACTTC. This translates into CASRGGSQETQYF.

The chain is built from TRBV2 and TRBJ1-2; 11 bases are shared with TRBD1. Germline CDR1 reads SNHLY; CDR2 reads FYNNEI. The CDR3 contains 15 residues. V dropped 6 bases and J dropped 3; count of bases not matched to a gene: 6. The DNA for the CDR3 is TGTGCCAGCAGGGACTGGACAGGGGGCGACTATGGCTACACCTTC. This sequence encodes CASRDWTGGDYGYTF.

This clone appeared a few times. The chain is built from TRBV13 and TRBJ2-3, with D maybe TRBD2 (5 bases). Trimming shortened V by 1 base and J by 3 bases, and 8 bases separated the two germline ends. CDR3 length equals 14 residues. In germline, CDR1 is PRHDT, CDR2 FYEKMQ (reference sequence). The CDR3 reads CASSLVLETDTQYF. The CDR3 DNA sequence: TGTGCCAGCAGCTTAGTACTAGAGACAGATACGCAGTATTTT.

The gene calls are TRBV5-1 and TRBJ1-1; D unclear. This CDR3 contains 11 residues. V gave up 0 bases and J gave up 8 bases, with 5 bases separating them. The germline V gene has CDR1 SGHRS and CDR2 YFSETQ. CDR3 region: CASSLAGEAFF. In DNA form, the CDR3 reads TGCGCCAGCAGCTTGGCAGGAGAAGCTTTCTTT.

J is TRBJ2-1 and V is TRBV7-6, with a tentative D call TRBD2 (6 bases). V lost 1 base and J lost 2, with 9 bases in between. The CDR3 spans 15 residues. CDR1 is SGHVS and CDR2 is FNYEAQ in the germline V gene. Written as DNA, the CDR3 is TGTGCCAGCAGCTTAGAGCGGACTACCTACAATGAGCAGTTCTTC. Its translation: CASSLERTTYNEQFF.

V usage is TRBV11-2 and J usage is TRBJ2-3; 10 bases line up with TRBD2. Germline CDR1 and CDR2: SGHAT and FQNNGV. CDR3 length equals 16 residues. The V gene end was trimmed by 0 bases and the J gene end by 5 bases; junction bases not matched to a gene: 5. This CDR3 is CASSLDLSGGQDTQYF. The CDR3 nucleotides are TGTGCCAGCAGCTTAGATCTTAGCGGGGGGCAAGATACGCAGTATTTT.

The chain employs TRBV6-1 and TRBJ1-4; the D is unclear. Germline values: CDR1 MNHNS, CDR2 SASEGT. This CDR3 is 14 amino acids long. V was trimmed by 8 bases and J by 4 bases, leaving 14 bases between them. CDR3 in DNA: TGTGCCAGCCAAGGCGGATTAGGTAATGAAAAACTGTTTTTT. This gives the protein CASQGGLGNEKLFF.

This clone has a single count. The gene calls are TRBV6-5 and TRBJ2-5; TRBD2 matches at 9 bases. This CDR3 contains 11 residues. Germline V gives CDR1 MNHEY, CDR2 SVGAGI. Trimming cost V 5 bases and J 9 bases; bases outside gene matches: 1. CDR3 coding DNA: TGTGCCAGCAGTGCGGGGGGGCCCCAGTACTTC. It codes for CASSAGGPQYF.

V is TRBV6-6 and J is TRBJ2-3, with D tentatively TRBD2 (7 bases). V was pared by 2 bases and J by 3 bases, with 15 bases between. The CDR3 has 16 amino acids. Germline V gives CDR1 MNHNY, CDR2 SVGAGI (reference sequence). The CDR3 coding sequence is TGTGCCAGCAGTTACGTTATCGGGGGGCAGACAGATACGCAGTATTTT. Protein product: CASSYVIGGQTDTQYF.

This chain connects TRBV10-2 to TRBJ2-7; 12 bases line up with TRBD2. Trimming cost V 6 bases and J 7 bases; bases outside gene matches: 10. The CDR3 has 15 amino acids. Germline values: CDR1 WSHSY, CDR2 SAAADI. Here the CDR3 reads CASREGLAGFIEQYF. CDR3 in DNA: TGCGCCAGCAGGGAAGGACTAGCGGGGTTTATAGAGCAGTACTTC.

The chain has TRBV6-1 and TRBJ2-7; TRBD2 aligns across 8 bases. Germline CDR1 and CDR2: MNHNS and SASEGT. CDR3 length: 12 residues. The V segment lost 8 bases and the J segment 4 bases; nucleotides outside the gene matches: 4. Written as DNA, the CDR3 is TGTGCCAGCCCTGGCGGGAGGTACGAGCAGTACTTC. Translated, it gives CASPGGRYEQYF.

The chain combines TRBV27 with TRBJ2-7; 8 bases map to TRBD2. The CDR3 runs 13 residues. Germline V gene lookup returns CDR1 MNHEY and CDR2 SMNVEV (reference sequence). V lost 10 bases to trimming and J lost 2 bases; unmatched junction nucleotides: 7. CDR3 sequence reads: CATSGGMAYEQYF. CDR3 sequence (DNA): TGTGCCACCTCGGGAGGGATGGCCTACGAGCAGTACTTC.

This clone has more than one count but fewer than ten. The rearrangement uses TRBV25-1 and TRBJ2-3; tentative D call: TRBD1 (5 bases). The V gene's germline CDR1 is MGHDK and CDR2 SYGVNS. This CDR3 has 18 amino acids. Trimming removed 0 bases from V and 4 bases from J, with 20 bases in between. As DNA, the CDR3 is TGTGCCAGCAGTGAATATGGGAATAGACAGCTCTATCCAGATACGCAGTATTTT. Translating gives CASSEYGNRQLYPDTQYF. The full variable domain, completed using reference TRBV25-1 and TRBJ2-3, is EADIYQTPRYLVIGTGKKITLECSQTMGHDKMYWYQQDPGMELHLIHYSYGVNSTEKGDLSSESTVSRIRTEHFPLTLESARPSHTSQYLCASSEYGNRQLYPDTQYFGPGTRLTVL.

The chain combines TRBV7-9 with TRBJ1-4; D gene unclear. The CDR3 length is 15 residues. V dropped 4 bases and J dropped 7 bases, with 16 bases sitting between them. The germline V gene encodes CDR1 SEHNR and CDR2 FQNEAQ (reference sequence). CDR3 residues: CASSSPGTEGEKLFF. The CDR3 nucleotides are TGTGCCAGCAGCTCCCCGGGAACCGAGGGTGAAAAACTGTTTTTT.

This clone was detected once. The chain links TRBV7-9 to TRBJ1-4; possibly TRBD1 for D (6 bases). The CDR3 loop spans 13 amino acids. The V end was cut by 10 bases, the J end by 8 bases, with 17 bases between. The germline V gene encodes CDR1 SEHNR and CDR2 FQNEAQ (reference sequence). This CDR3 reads CATRGGGEEKLFF. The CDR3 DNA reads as TGTGCCACCCGAGGGGGGGGTGAGGAAAAACTGTTTTTT.

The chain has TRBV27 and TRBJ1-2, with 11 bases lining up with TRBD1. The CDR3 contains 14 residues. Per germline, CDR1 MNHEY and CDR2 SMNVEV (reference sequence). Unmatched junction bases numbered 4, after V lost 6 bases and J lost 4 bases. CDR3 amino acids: CASRGTGGLYGYTF. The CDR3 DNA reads TGTGCCAGCAGAGGGACAGGGGGGCTCTATGGCTACACCTTC.

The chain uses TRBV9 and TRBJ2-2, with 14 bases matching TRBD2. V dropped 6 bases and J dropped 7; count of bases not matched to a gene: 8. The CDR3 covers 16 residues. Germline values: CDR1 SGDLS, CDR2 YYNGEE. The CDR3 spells CASTETSGGAIGELFF. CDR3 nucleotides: TGTGCCAGCACAGAGACTAGCGGGGGGGCAATCGGGGAGCTGTTTTTT.

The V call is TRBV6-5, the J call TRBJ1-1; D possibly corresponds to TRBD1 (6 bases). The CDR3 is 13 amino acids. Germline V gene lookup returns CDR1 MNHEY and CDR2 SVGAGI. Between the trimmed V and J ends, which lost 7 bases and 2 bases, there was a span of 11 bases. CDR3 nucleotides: TGTGCCAGCACGGGGGGCCACAACACTGAAGCTTTCTTT. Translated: CASTGGHNTEAFF.